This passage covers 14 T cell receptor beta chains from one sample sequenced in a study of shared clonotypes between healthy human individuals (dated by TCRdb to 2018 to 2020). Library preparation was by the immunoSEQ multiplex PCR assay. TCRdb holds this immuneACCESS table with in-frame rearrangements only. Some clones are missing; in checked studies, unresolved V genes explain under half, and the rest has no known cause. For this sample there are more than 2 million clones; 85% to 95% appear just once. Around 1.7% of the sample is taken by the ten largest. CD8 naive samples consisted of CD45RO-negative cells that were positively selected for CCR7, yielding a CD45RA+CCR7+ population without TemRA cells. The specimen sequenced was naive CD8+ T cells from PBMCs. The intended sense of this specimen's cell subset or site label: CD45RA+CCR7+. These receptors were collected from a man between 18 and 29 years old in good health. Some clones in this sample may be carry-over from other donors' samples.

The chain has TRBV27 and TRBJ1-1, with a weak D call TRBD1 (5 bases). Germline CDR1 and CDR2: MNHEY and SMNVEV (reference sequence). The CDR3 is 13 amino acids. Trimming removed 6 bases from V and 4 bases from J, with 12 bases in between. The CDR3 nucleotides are TGTGCCAGCAGGCCCCGGGGCAGCACTGAAGCTTTCTTT. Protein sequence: CASRPRGSTEAFF.

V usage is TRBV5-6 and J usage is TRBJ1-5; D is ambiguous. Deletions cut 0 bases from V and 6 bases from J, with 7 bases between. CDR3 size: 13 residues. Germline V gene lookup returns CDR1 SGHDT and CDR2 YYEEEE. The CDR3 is CASSLEGFQPQHF. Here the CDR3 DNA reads TGTGCCAGCAGCTTGGAAGGATTTCAGCCCCAGCATTTT.

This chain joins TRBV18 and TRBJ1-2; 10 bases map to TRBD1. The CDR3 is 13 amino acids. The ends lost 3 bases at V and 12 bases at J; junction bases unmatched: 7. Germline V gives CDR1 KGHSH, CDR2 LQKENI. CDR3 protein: CASSPQGQGRNTF. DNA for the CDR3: TGTGCCAGCTCACCCCAGGGACAGGGGAGGAACACCTTC.

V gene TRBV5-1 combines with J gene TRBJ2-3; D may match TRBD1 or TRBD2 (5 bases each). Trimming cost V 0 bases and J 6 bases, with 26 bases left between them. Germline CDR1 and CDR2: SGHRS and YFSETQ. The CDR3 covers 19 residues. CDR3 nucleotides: TGCGCCAGCAGCTTGGTAGTTGGGGGTAGGACTGGAAGATGGGATACGCAGTATTTT. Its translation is CASSLVVGGRTGRWDTQYF.

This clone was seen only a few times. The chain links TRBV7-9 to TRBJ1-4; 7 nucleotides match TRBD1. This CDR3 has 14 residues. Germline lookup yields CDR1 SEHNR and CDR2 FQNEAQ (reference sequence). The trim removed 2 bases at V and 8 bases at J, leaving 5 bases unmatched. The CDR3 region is CASSLSTGDEKLFF. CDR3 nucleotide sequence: TGTGCCAGCAGCTTATCTACAGGGGACGAAAAACTGTTTTTT.

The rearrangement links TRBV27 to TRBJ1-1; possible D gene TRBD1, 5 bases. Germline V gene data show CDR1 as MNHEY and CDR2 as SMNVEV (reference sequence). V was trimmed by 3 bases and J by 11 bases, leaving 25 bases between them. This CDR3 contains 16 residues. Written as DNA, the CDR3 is TGTGCCAGCAGTTTCCTGGGGGGAACTGCGGGGGAGCGGGCTTTCTTT. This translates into CASSFLGGTAGERAFF.

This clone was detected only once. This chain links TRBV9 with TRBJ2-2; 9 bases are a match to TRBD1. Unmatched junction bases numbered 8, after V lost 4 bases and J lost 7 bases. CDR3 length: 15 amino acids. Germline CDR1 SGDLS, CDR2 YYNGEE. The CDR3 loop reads CASSLRTGADGELFF. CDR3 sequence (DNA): TGTGCCAGCAGCCTCAGGACAGGGGCGGACGGGGAGCTGTTTTTT. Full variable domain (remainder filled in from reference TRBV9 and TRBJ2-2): DSGVTQTPKHLITATGQRVTLRCSPRSGDLSVYWYQQSLDQGLQFLIQYYNGEERAKGNILERFSAQQFPDLHSELNLSSLELGDSALYFCASSLRTGADGELFFGEGSRLTVL.

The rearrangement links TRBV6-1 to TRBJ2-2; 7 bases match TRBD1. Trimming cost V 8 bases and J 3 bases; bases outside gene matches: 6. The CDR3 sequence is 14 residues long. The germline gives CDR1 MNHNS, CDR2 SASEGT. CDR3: CASRRDSYTGELFF. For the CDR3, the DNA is TGTGCCAGCCGTAGGGACAGCTACACCGGGGAGCTGTTTTTT.

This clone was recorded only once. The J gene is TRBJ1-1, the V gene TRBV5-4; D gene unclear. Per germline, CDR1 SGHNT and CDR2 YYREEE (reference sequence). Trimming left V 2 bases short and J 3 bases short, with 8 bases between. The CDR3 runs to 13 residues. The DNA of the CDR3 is TGTGCCAGCAGCTTTTATAGGGACACTGAAGCTTTCTTT. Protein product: CASSFYRDTEAFF.

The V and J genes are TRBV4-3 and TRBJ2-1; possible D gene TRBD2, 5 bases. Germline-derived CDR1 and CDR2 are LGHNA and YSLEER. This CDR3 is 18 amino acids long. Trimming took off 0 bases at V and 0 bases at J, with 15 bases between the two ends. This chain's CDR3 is CASSQDPPEGYSYNEQFF. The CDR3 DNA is TGCGCCAGCAGCCAAGATCCGCCCGAGGGCTACTCCTACAATGAGCAGTTCTTC.

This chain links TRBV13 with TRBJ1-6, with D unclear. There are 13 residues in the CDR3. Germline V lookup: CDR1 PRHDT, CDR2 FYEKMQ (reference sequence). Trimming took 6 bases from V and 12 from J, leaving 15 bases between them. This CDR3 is CASRHRGSEPLHF. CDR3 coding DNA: TGTGCCAGCAGACACCGCGGGAGTGAACCCCTCCACTTT.

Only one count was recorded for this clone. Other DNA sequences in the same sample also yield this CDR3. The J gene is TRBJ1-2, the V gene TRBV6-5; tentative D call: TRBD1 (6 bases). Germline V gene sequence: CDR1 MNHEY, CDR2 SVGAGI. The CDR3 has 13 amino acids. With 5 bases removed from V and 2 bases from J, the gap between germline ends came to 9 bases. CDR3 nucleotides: TGTGCCAGCAGTCCACAGGGAAACTATGGCTACACCTTC. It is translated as CASSPQGNYGYTF.

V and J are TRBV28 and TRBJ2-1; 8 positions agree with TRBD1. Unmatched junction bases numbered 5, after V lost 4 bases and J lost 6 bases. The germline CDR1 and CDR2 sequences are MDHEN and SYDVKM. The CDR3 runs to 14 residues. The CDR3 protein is CASSSHDRGNEQFF. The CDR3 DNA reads TGTGCCAGCAGTTCACATGACAGGGGCAATGAGCAGTTCTTC. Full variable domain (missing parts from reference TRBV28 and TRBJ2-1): DVKVTQSSRYLVKRTGEKVFLECVQDMDHENMFWYRQDPGLGLRLIYFSYDVKMKEKGDIPEGYSVSREKKERFSLILESASTNQTSMYLCASSSHDRGNEQFFGPGTRLTVL.

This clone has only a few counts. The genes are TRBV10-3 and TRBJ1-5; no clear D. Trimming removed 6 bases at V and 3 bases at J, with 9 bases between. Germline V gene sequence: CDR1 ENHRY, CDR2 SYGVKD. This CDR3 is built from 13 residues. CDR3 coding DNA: TGTGCCATCAGGTCCGGGATCAATCAGCCCCAGCATTTT. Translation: CAIRSGINQPQHF.